The T cell receptor (beta chain) described here comes from a study of T cells expressing NK-cell markers (TCRdb year 2020). Some background on the complete study: In sorted CD3+CD56+NKG2C+, CD3+CD56+NKG2C- and CD3+CD56-NKG2C+ T-cell subsets from 8 or 9 donors, TCR beta-chain repertoires were profiled. Seven of the eight sequenced donors were HCMV-seropositive and one was HCMV-seronegative. The study sequenced eight donors, all healthy volunteers chosen at random: three men and five women. The libraries were sequenced on Illumina HiSeq 2000/2500, MiSeq or NextSeq, producing 2 x 150 bp reads. Paper-wide results and their limitations: Those dominant clonotypes were again the most abundant among CD3+CD56-NKG2C+ cells in several donors, at about 25-60.1%. For five or six donors, the dominant CD3+CD56+NKG2C+ clonotypes were among the top 10 CD8+ clonotypes and accounted for roughly 1.0-7.5% of CD8+ T cells. Whether the expanded NKG2C-expressing T cell clones were specific for HCMV antigens was left unclear.

Reading from cysteine to phenylalanine, the CDR3 counts 15 amino acids. DNA is not on record. Taken from the germline V gene (reference sequence), the CDR1 and CDR2 loops are DFQATT and SNEGSKA. The listed sequencing device is Illumina HiSeq 2000. 5'RACE template switching, by which a universal primer site and unique molecular identifiers were added, was used to make TCR beta cDNA libraries. cDNA synthesis was primed from the TCR beta constant segment and was followed by two successive PCR amplification steps. The source study handled its data this way. MIGEC was used to demultiplex reads and group the reads by UMI, and MiTCR was used to assemble and quantify clonotypes. Only TCR cDNA sequences supported by at least two reads were kept to exclude erroneous sequences. Downstream repertoire analysis used the tcR package, and clonotypes were matched across fractions by CDR3 nucleotide sequence plus V segment. VDJmatch was used to annotate antigen specificity against VDJdb, with one amino acid substitution in CDR3 allowed. The reads underwent TCRdb reprocessing, giving one record for each CDR3 protein sequence and no DNA. These V and J calls originate from TCRdb's pipeline instead of the authors' own analysis. This sample's records show roughly 380,000 distinct CDR3 sequences. The ten largest account for under 6.5% of the sample.

Note on this clonotype: Its antigen has not been determined.

A commercial ELISA kit detecting HCMV-specific IgG in serum was used to determine HCMV serostatus. Peripheral blood mononuclear cells were isolated from blood by Ficoll density gradient centrifugation. This clonotype was sampled from a man aged 18 to 69 in good health. The material sequenced was blood T cells: a sorted CD56 or NKG2C T cell subset, CD4+ or CD8+ T cells, or bulk PBMC T cells (not recorded which). The chain is assembled from TRBV20-1 and TRBJ2-5; TCRdb's D call, TRBD2, is unchecked because there is no DNA. The CDR3 in this case is CSARSALAVQETQYF.